This T cell receptor (beta chain) is from a study of T cells in Graves' hyperthyroidism and ophthalmopathy. As for the study in general: Peripheral blood collection took place at initial diagnosis, before any treatment.

This clonotype has a count of ten or more. RNA transcripts gave rise to amplified TCR beta CDR3 regions. Initially, a first-round RT-PCR of the TCR CDR3 employed the HTBI primer set. In TCRdb, the multiplex PCR reads were re-called with MiXCR into one record per CDR3 protein. The table records more than 600,000 distinct CDR3 sequences, around 15% of them present only once. V was shortened by 4 bases and J by 6 bases, with 16 bases between the two germline ends. CDR3 length: 14 residues. Germline values: CDR1 LNHDA, CDR2 SQIVND (reference sequence). This chain links TRBV19 with TRBJ2-7; perhaps TRBD1 as D (6 bases). This clonotype was sampled from a man aged 18 to 30 with Graves' hyperthyroidism. The sample comprised blood. The CDR3 DNA follows: TGTGCCAGTAGTACCCAAACAGGGATAACCGAGCAGTACTTC. Its translation: CASSTQTGITEQYF.